These T cell receptor beta chains were read from a single sample in a study of long-term antiretroviral therapy in people with HIV. Sequencing was performed with immunoSEQ multiplex PCR; in TCRdb, only in-frame clones are kept and a portion is missing. The data show 15,000 or so clones, around 88% seen once. Sequencing was performed on unsorted PBMCs, taken 2.2 to 2.4 years before starting antiretroviral therapy. The source of these receptors is a woman aged 25 to 39 with HIV. The CDR3 runs from the conserved cysteine through the conserved F or W. D genes are given only for firm matches. The size field is filled for only some rows; it gives once, few, many or a size class.

CDR3nt: TGTGCCAGCAGCTTGGGAAGGAATTATGGCTACACCTTC
CDR3aa: CASSLGRNYGYTF
j_gene: TRBJ1-2
abundance: -
v_gene: TRBV7-8
d_gene: -

CDR3nt: TGTGCCAGCAGCCCCTCCAGGGCTTCTAACTATGGCTACACCTTC
CDR3aa: CASSPSRASNYGYTF
j_gene: TRBJ1-2
abundance: -
v_gene: TRBV5-5
d_gene: -

CDR3nt: TGTGCCATCAGTGGCGGTCAAGGCACAGATACGCAGTATTTT
CDR3aa: CAISGGQGTDTQYF
j_gene: TRBJ2-3
abundance: -
v_gene: TRBV10-3
d_gene: -

CDR3nt: TGTGCCAGCAGCCCCCATGGGCGACGGAACACTGAAGCTTTCTTT
CDR3aa: CASSPHGRRNTEAFF
j_gene: TRBJ1-1
abundance: -
v_gene: TRBV5-6
d_gene: -

CDR3nt: TGTGCCAGCAGCTTAAGCTGGACAGGAGCCTCCTATAATTCACCCCTCCACTTT
CDR3aa: CASSLSWTGASYNSPLHF
j_gene: TRBJ1-6
abundance: once
v_gene: TRBV7-2
d_gene: TRBD1

CDR3nt: TGTGCCAGCAGTGCTGAAGGGGAAGCTTTCTTT
CDR3aa: CASSAEGEAFF
j_gene: TRBJ1-1
abundance: -
v_gene: TRBV2
d_gene: -

CDR3nt: TGTGCCAGCAGCTTAGGAACTAGCGGGGGGGCGAAAGAGCAGTTCTTC
CDR3aa: CASSLGTSGGAKEQFF
j_gene: TRBJ2-1
abundance: -
v_gene: TRBV7-7
d_gene: TRBD2

CDR3nt: TGTGCCAGCAGTTTTCCGGGACTAGCGGATTACGAGCAGTACTTC
CDR3aa: CASSFPGLADYEQYF
j_gene: TRBJ2-7
abundance: -
v_gene: TRBV7-2
d_gene: TRBD2

CDR3nt: TGTGCCAGCAGCTTAGTGGGGGATAACACCGGGGAGCTGTTTTTT
CDR3aa: CASSLVGDNTGELFF
j_gene: TRBJ2-2
abundance: -
v_gene: TRBV7-3
d_gene: -

CDR3nt: TGTGCCAGCAGCCCCGACACCCTATTACCCACCGGGGAGCTGTTTTTT
CDR3aa: CASSPDTLLPTGELFF
j_gene: TRBJ2-2
abundance: -
v_gene: TRBV11-2
d_gene: -

CDR3nt: TGTGCCAGCAGGCGGGGGGCTCGAGGCGCGGATGGCTACACCTTC
CDR3aa: CASRRGARGADGYTF
j_gene: TRBJ1-2
abundance: -
v_gene: TRBV5-6
d_gene: -

CDR3nt: TGTGCCAGCAGCTTGGGAGAAACTCAGCCCCAGCATTTT
CDR3aa: CASSLGETQPQHF
j_gene: TRBJ1-5
abundance: -
v_gene: TRBV5-6
d_gene: -

CDR3nt: TGTGCCAGCAGCTTGGGTCAGGAGCTGTTTTTT
CDR3aa: CASSLGQELFF
j_gene: TRBJ2-2
abundance: once
v_gene: TRBV5-4
d_gene: -

CDR3nt: TGTGCCATCAGTGAGGGGGGCAGTGGCTATGGCTACACCTTC
CDR3aa: CAISEGGSGYGYTF
j_gene: TRBJ1-2
abundance: -
v_gene: TRBV10-3
d_gene: -

CDR3nt: TGTGCCAGCAGCGACTCCGGGACAGCTCAATCCGAGCAGTACTTC
CDR3aa: CASSDSGTAQSEQYF
j_gene: TRBJ2-7
abundance: -
v_gene: TRBV5-5
d_gene: TRBD1

CDR3nt: TGTGCCTCGTCGGGAGGCGGGCACACTGAAGCTTTCTTT
CDR3aa: CASSGGGHTEAFF
j_gene: TRBJ1-1
abundance: -
v_gene: TRBV30
d_gene: -

CDR3nt: TGCGCCAGCAGTCAAAAGGACAGGGGACTCTCCTATAATTCACCCCTCCACTTT
CDR3aa: CASSQKDRGLSYNSPLHF
j_gene: TRBJ1-6
abundance: -
v_gene: TRBV23-1
d_gene: TRBD1

CDR3nt: TGTGCCAGCAGCTCCGGGACAGTGTATAGCAATCAGCCCCAGCATTTT
CDR3aa: CASSSGTVYSNQPQHF
j_gene: TRBJ1-5
abundance: once
v_gene: TRBV7-9
d_gene: TRBD1

CDR3nt: TGTGCCATCGCACAGGGGATAGGAAACACCATATATTTT
CDR3aa: CAIAQGIGNTIYF
j_gene: TRBJ1-3
abundance: -
v_gene: TRBV7-9
d_gene: TRBD1

CDR3nt: TGTGCCAGCAGCTTAGGGGCAACTGCAACTAATGAAAAACTGTTTTTT
CDR3aa: CASSLGATATNEKLFF
j_gene: TRBJ1-4
abundance: -
v_gene: TRBV7-2
d_gene: -

CDR3nt: TGTGCCAGCAGTCCGGAAGGCGATGAGCAGTTCTTC
CDR3aa: CASSPEGDEQFF
j_gene: TRBJ2-1
abundance: -
v_gene: TRBV27
d_gene: -

CDR3nt: TGCGCCAGCAGCCAAGTTCGAACCTCACCCCTCCACTTT
CDR3aa: CASSQVRTSPLHF
j_gene: TRBJ1-6
abundance: -
v_gene: TRBV4-1
d_gene: -

CDR3nt: TGTGCCAGCAGGGGTCGAACTAATCAGCCCCAGCATTTT
CDR3aa: CASRGRTNQPQHF
j_gene: TRBJ1-5
abundance: -
v_gene: TRBV27
d_gene: -

CDR3nt: TGTGCCAGCAGTCTTCGGACTAGCGGGAACTACGAGCAGTACTTC
CDR3aa: CASSLRTSGNYEQYF
j_gene: TRBJ2-7
abundance: -
v_gene: TRBV27
d_gene: TRBD2

CDR3nt: TGCAGCGTTCGTCAGGGGGCGAGTGGCAATCAGCCCCAGCATTTT
CDR3aa: CSVRQGASGNQPQHF
j_gene: TRBJ1-5
abundance: -
v_gene: TRBV29-1
d_gene: TRBD1

CDR3nt: TGTGCCAGCAGTTCGGGACAGAAAAATGAAAAACTGTTTTTT
CDR3aa: CASSSGQKNEKLFF
j_gene: TRBJ1-4
abundance: medium-sized
v_gene: TRBV6-5
d_gene: TRBD1

CDR3nt: TGCGCCAGCAGCTTGGAGGACTCGCAGCAAGAGACCCAGTACTTC
CDR3aa: CASSLEDSQQETQYF
j_gene: TRBJ2-5
abundance: -
v_gene: TRBV5-1
d_gene: -

CDR3nt: TGTGCCAGCAGCTTCTGGGACAGGGACGGCAATGAGCAGTTCTTC
CDR3aa: CASSFWDRDGNEQFF
j_gene: TRBJ2-1
abundance: -
v_gene: TRBV7-9
d_gene: TRBD1

CDR3nt: TGTGCCAGCAGTTTAGGGTCAGGGTTGAGCAATCAGCCCCAGCATTTT
CDR3aa: CASSLGSGLSNQPQHF
j_gene: TRBJ1-5
abundance: -
v_gene: TRBV27
d_gene: -

CDR3nt: TGTGCCAGCAGTTACGTAGGGACAGGGAAGAATGAGCAGTTCTTC
CDR3aa: CASSYVGTGKNEQFF
j_gene: TRBJ2-1
abundance: few
v_gene: TRBV5-4
d_gene: TRBD1

CDR3nt: TGTGCCAGCAGTCGGCCCGGGATCGGCTACACCTTC
CDR3aa: CASSRPGIGYTF
j_gene: TRBJ1-2
abundance: -
v_gene: TRBV5-5
d_gene: -

CDR3nt: TGCGCCAGCAGCTTGAATTTGGGTGGGGACTACACCTTC
CDR3aa: CASSLNLGGDYTF
j_gene: TRBJ1-2
abundance: -
v_gene: TRBV5-1
d_gene: -

CDR3nt: TGTGCCTGGAGTGCAACAGGGGGGTACACAGATACGCAGTATTTT
CDR3aa: CAWSATGGYTDTQYF
j_gene: TRBJ2-3
abundance: once
v_gene: TRBV30
d_gene: TRBD1

CDR3nt: TGTGCCAGCAGTTTATCGGTTGGGGACTTTCCCTACGAGCAGTACTTC
CDR3aa: CASSLSVGDFPYEQYF
j_gene: TRBJ2-7
abundance: -
v_gene: TRBV27
d_gene: -

CDR3nt: TGTGCCAGCAGCTTAGCGACTGGGGGGGCCTATAAGTACACCGGGGAGCTGTTTTTT
CDR3aa: CASSLATGGAYKYTGELFF
j_gene: TRBJ2-2
abundance: -
v_gene: TRBV7-2
d_gene: -

CDR3nt: TGTGCCAGCAGTGGGACTAGCGGGGGGGCGTGGGAGACCCAGTACTTC
CDR3aa: CASSGTSGGAWETQYF
j_gene: TRBJ2-5
abundance: -
v_gene: TRBV2
d_gene: TRBD2